The 21 T cell receptor beta chains below all came from one sample that was sequenced in a study of cytomegalovirus exposure and HLA in healthy donors. Amplification used 60 Vbeta primers and 13 Jbeta primers. Assay used: immunoSEQ multiplex PCR; TCRdb lists only in-frame clones, some missing. The table includes 85,000 to 110,000 clones, 79% detected once. The specimen was PBMCs. These receptors originate from a man aged 50-59 years in good health and CMV-seropositive.

The gene calls are TRBV29-1 and TRBJ2-1; D is unresolved. V was cut by 7 bases and J by 0 bases, with 10 bases left in between. The germline gives CDR1 SQVTM, CDR2 ANQGSEA. The CDR3 consists of 13 residues. DNA of the CDR3: TGCAGCGGGCTCGCCAGCTCCTACAATGAGCAGTTCTTC. Translating it yields CSGLASSYNEQFF.

This clone came up a few times. This chain uses TRBV6-1 with TRBJ2-7, with D perhaps matching TRBD1 (6 bases). Germline lookup yields CDR1 MNHNS and CDR2 SASEGT. V shed 6 bases and J shed 6 bases, with 21 bases lying between them. The CDR3 has 15 residues. The DNA of the CDR3 is TGTGCCAGCAGAATCCAACAGGGTCAGAGTGGCGAGCAGTACTTC. Its protein is CASRIQQGQSGEQYF.

This chain links TRBV19 with TRBJ2-1; 8 bases map to TRBD1. CDR1 is LNHDA, CDR2 SQIVND, per germline (reference sequence). Trimming removed 4 bases from V and 9 bases from J; junction bases left unmatched: 8. The CDR3 length is 14 residues. This CDR3 is CASSNQRQGSEQFF. Written as DNA, the CDR3 is TGTGCCAGTAGTAACCAGCGACAGGGGAGTGAGCAGTTCTTC.

The chain is built from TRBV10-1 and TRBJ1-1; possibly TRBD1 for D (6 bases). Trimming took off 6 bases at V and 2 bases at J, with 10 bases between the two ends. Germline V gene data show CDR1 as WNHNN and CDR2 as SYGVQD (reference sequence). The CDR3 spans 13 residues. The CDR3 loop is CASRQGLNTEAFF. As DNA, the CDR3 is TGCGCCAGCAGACAGGGACTAAACACTGAAGCTTTCTTT.

The V gene is TRBV2, the J gene TRBJ2-7; perhaps TRBD2 as D (6 bases). Germline assignment: CDR1 SNHLY and CDR2 FYNNEI. The CDR3 is 14 amino acids. V was cut by 3 bases and J by 3 bases, with 12 bases left in between. Written as DNA, the CDR3 is TGTGCCAGCAGTGAGGAGGGCGGAAACTACGAGCAGTACTTC. Protein sequence: CASSEEGGNYEQYF. The full variable domain, completed using reference TRBV2 and TRBJ2-7, is EPEVTQTPSHQVTQMGQEVILRCVPISNHLYFYWYRQILGQKVEFLVSFYNNEISEKSEIFDDQFSVERPDGSNFTLKIRSTKLEDSAMYFCASSEEGGNYEQYFGPGTRLTVT.

This clone was detected only a few times. The rearrangement uses TRBV6-6 and TRBJ1-2; 9 nucleotides align to TRBD1. CDR1 and CDR2 from the germline V gene are MNHNY and SVGAGI (reference sequence). There are 15 residues in the CDR3. With V trimmed by 6 bases and J by 4 bases, 9 bases remained unmatched. CDR3 bases: TGTGCCAGCAGAAAACAGGGGGCGGTTTTCTATGGCTACACCTTC. It codes for CASRKQGAVFYGYTF.

This clone appeared once. This chain uses TRBV5-4 with TRBJ1-1, with 7 positions matching TRBD1. J lost 10 bases, V lost 1 base, and 7 bases had no gene match. The CDR3 is made up of 13 amino acids. Germline V CDR1 and CDR2: SGHNT, YYREEE (reference sequence). This CDR3 reads CASSLRDRKGAFF. The CDR3 DNA reads TGTGCCAGCAGCTTGCGGGACAGAAAGGGAGCTTTCTTT.

The V gene is TRBV28, the J gene TRBJ2-7; D gene uncertain. Germline V gene data show CDR1 as MDHEN and CDR2 as SYDVKM. CDR3 length: 13 amino acids. V shed 3 bases and J shed 0 bases, with 6 bases lying between them. CDR3 nucleotide sequence: TGTGCCAGCAGTTTCCCTCTCTCCTACGAGCAGTACTTC. It is translated as CASSFPLSYEQYF. The full variable domain, completed using reference TRBV28 and TRBJ2-7, is DVKVTQSSRYLVKRTGEKVFLECVQDMDHENMFWYRQDPGLGLRLIYFSYDVKMKEKGDIPEGYSVSREKKERFSLILESASTNQTSMYLCASSFPLSYEQYFGPGTRLTVT.

The rearrangement uses TRBV19 and TRBJ2-1; tentative D call: TRBD1 (5 bases). The V end was cut by 5 bases, the J end by 6 bases, with 17 bases between. The CDR3 loop spans 15 amino acids. Germline V gives CDR1 LNHDA, CDR2 SQIVND (reference sequence). For the CDR3, the DNA is TGTGCCAGTAGTCCAGGTAGGCAGGGCCCCAATGAGCAGTTCTTC. The encoded protein is CASSPGRQGPNEQFF.

The rearrangement joins TRBV5-1 to TRBJ2-4; tentatively, D is TRBD1 (5 bases). CDR3 length equals 16 residues. Trimming left V 4 bases short and J 3 bases short, with 17 bases between. Germline V gene data show CDR1 as SGHRS and CDR2 as YFSETQ. The DNA for the CDR3 is TGCGCCAGCAGCACGAGGACAAAATTGGGCAAAAACATTCAGTACTTC. Amino acid sequence: CASSTRTKLGKNIQYF.

Only one count was recorded for this clone. The chain joins TRBV5-1 to TRBJ1-1; TRBD1 is a possible D gene (6 bases). Germline V gene lookup returns CDR1 SGHRS and CDR2 YFSETQ. This CDR3 spans 15 amino acids. Deletions cut 4 bases from V and 1 base from J, with 14 bases between. The DNA for the CDR3 is TGCGCCAGCAGCCGTGACGGACAGCCGAACACTGAAGCTTTCTTT. It is translated as CASSRDGQPNTEAFF.

A word on this clone: Germline is not matched at one junction end, which may reflect a read error. The rearrangement uses TRBV7-9 and TRBJ1-5; D uncertain. Per the germline V gene, CDR1 is SEHNR and CDR2 is FQNEAQ (reference sequence). The CDR3 length is 13 residues. The CDR3 is CSSSFDSDQPQHF. The CDR3 nucleotides are TGTTCCAGCAGCTTCGACTCTGATCAGCCCCAGCATTTT.

The V gene is TRBV2, the J gene TRBJ1-1, with 9 positions matching TRBD1. Germline V gene data show CDR1 as SNHLY and CDR2 as FYNNEI. V shed 4 bases, J shed 7 bases, and the junction held 10 bases outside the gene matches. The CDR3 runs to 15 residues. The CDR3 DNA is TGTGCCAGCAGTGGGGGAATTACAGGGGGCCTTGAAGCTTTCTTT. Amino acids: CASSGGITGGLEAFF.

The chain is built from TRBV29-1 and TRBJ2-7, with 7 bases lining up with TRBD2. The CDR3 is made up of 12 amino acids. The ends lost 0 bases at V and 7 bases at J; junction bases unmatched: 3. Germline-derived CDR1 and CDR2 are SQVTM and ANQGSEA. Here the CDR3 reads CSVEDGTKEQYF. As DNA, the CDR3 is TGCAGCGTTGAAGATGGGACTAAAGAGCAGTACTTC.

The chain couples TRBV14 to TRBJ1-6, with D unclear. Trimming pared 1 base from V and 13 bases from J, leaving 17 bases between. CDR1 SGHDN and CDR2 FVKESK come from the germline V gene. This CDR3 comprises 15 residues. CDR3 coding DNA: TGTGCCAGCAGCCAAGTCGATTCTCTGGAGTCCCCCCTCCACTTT. Protein sequence: CASSQVDSLESPLHF.

The V and J genes are TRBV7-8 and TRBJ2-7; 8 nucleotides align to TRBD1. Germline V CDR1 and CDR2: SGHVS, FQNEAQ. Germline trimming cut 5 bases from V and 3 bases from J; bases unmatched to any gene: 6. The CDR3 is 14 residues long. CDR3 loop: CASSPRQGLYEQYF. As DNA, the CDR3 is TGTGCCAGCAGCCCCAGACAGGGGCTCTACGAGCAGTACTTC.

This clone was seen a few times. Germline is not matched at one junction end, which may reflect a read error. The chain is built from TRBV27 and TRBJ2-1; TRBD2 matches 7 bases. CDR1 and CDR2 (germline): MNHEY, SMNVEV (reference sequence). This CDR3 is 14 amino acids long. CDR3 coding DNA: TGTGCCAGCAGTCTATCGACTAGCCACAATGAGCAGTTCTTC. Translating gives CASSLSTSHNEQFF.

The V call is TRBV6-5, the J call TRBJ1-1; a possible D gene is TRBD1 (5 bases). The CDR3 covers 12 residues. CDR1 MNHEY and CDR2 SVGAGI come from the germline V gene. V was cut by 6 bases and J by 6 bases, with 11 bases left in between. The CDR3 DNA sequence: TGTGCCAGCAGCAACTGGGGGGCTGAAGCTTTCTTT. This gives the protein CASSNWGAEAFF.

The V and J genes are TRBV15 and TRBJ2-3, with TRBD2 matching 8 bases. The CDR3 length is 15 residues. Germline assignment: CDR1 LNHNV and CDR2 YYDKDF (reference sequence). V lost 6 bases to trimming and J lost 1 base; unmatched junction nucleotides: 6. The CDR3 DNA reads TGTGCCACCAGTTACGGGAGGGACCGCACAGATACGCAGTATTTT. Its translation is CATSYGRDRTDTQYF.

The chain employs TRBV14 and TRBJ2-3, with D perhaps TRBD2 (6 bases). Deletions cut 1 base from V and 5 bases from J, with 10 bases between. Germline V gene sequence: CDR1 SGHDN, CDR2 FVKESK. The CDR3 covers 14 residues. Here the CDR3 reads CASSQAGAVDTQYF. The CDR3 DNA reads TGTGCCAGCAGCCAAGCGGGAGCGGTAGATACGCAGTATTTT.

The V call is TRBV14, the J call TRBJ1-1, with D unresolved. The V end was cut by 4 bases, the J end by 0 bases, with 6 bases between. The CDR3 extends over 13 amino acids. Germline lookup yields CDR1 SGHDN and CDR2 FVKESK. In nucleotides, the CDR3 is TGTGCCAGCAGCCTGAGGATGAACACTGAAGCTTTCTTT. It translates to CASSLRMNTEAFF.